At least ten counts were recorded for the clone carrying this T cell receptor beta chain. The data stem from a study of T cells of healthy individuals. A single record per CDR3 protein comes from TCRdb applying MiXCR to the 5' RACE reads. The sample records some 41,000 distinct CDR3 sequences, about 4.2% being singletons. The sequence derives from a human donor in good health.

CDR3 amino acids: CASSSQETQYF. In DNA, the CDR3 is TGCGCCAGCAGCTCCCAAGAGACCCAGTACTTC. The V call is TRBV5-1, the J call TRBJ2-5; D is uncertain. The length of the CDR3 is 11 residues. Looked up from germline, CDR1 is SGHRS and CDR2 is YFSETQ. Trimming stripped 3 bases from V and 1 base from J, with 1 base between. The full variable domain, with the rest looked up from reference TRBV5-1 and TRBJ2-5, is KAGVTQTPRYLIKTRGQQVTLSCSPISGHRSVSWYQQTPGQGLQFLFEYFSETQRNKGNFPGRFSGRQFSNSRSEMNVSTLELGDSALYLCASSSQETQYFGPGTRLLVL.